A single sample is the source of the 20 T cell receptor beta chains below, sequenced in a study of monozygotic twins with cystic fibrosis. The assay was immunoSEQ multiplex PCR, and TCRdb's table has in-frame clones only and misses some. The sample lists thousands of clones, roughly 96% occurring once. Input material: blood. Receptors originate from a boy aged 2 to 10 with cystic fibrosis.

The genes are TRBV15 and TRBJ1-6, with D unresolved. The germline CDR1 and CDR2 sequences are LNHNV and YYDKDF (reference sequence). Trimming removed 0 bases from V and 4 bases from J, with 10 bases in between. The CDR3 is made up of 16 amino acids. CDR3 region: CATSRDPQDYNSPLHF. The CDR3 DNA is TGTGCCACCAGCAGAGATCCGCAGGATTATAATTCACCCCTCCACTTT.

The chain carries TRBV12-5 and TRBJ1-1; TRBD1 agrees at 7 bases. This CDR3 spans 16 amino acids. Germline V gene sequence: CDR1 LGHNT, CDR2 FRNRAP. With V trimmed by 6 bases and J by 0 bases, 10 bases remained unmatched. The CDR3 DNA reads TGTGCTAGTGGCCTACCCGACAGGGCGATGAACACTGAAGCTTTCTTT. Translation gives CASGLPDRAMNTEAFF.

This clone was recorded a few times. This chain connects TRBV5-1 to TRBJ2-2, with a tentative D call TRBD1 (5 bases). The CDR3 length is 14 residues. The ends were cut back, 4 bases at V and 4 bases at J, with 11 bases in the middle. CDR1 SGHRS and CDR2 YFSETQ come from the germline V gene. The CDR3 reads CASSPPDTTGELFF. The CDR3 coding sequence is TGCGCCAGCAGCCCGCCGGACACCACCGGGGAGCTGTTTTTT.

V and J are TRBV5-4 and TRBJ1-1; D perhaps matches TRBD1 (5 bases). Per germline, CDR1 SGHNT and CDR2 YYREEE (reference sequence). The CDR3 has 13 residues. V lost 2 bases and J lost 1, with 6 bases in between. The chain's CDR3 is CASSFTGNTEAFF. CDR3 bases: TGTGCCAGCAGCTTCACAGGGAACACTGAAGCTTTCTTT.

The chain couples TRBV19 to TRBJ1-1; D uncertain. Trimming left V 1 base short and J 1 base short, with 4 bases between. Germline CDR1 and CDR2: LNHDA and SQIVND (reference sequence). The CDR3 length is 13 residues. CDR3 nucleotide sequence: TGTGCCAGTAGTATAGCGGAGAACACTGAAGCTTTCTTT. This encodes CASSIAENTEAFF.

This chain joins TRBV29-1 and TRBJ2-3, with D uncertain. Germline V gene sequence: CDR1 SQVTM, CDR2 ANQGSEA. This CDR3 spans 11 amino acids. The ends were cut back, 5 bases at V and 11 bases at J, with 14 bases in the middle. CDR3 sequence (DNA): TGCAGCGTTATACTTCCCCTAGGGCAGTATTTT. Encoded protein: CSVILPLGQYF.

The chain employs TRBV5-1 and TRBJ2-5, with 11 bases lining up with TRBD1. Germline V gene data show CDR1 as SGHRS and CDR2 as YFSETQ. J lost 1 base, V lost 4 bases, and 9 bases had no gene match. This CDR3 contains 17 residues. CDR3 coding DNA: TGCGCCAGCAGCCTAAGACCGGGACAGGGGGTCCAAGAGACCCAGTACTTC. It encodes CASSLRPGQGVQETQYF.

The genes are TRBV5-5 and TRBJ1-5; D is unresolved. CDR1 is SGHKS and CDR2 is YYEKEE in the germline V gene (reference sequence). Trimming took 4 bases from V and 5 from J, leaving 10 bases between them. CDR3 size: 13 residues. CDR3 region: CASSARGDQPQHF. The CDR3 nucleotides read TGTGCCAGCAGCGCGAGAGGAGATCAGCCCCAGCATTTT.

This chain connects TRBV5-1 to TRBJ1-3, with D possibly TRBD1 on 6 matching bases. V was pared by 2 bases and J by 3 bases, with 27 bases between. The CDR3 loop spans 20 amino acids. Germline CDR1 reads SGHRS; CDR2 reads YFSETQ. CDR3 nucleotide sequence: TGCGCCAGCAGCTTCGTGACGCTCTTTGACAGGATGCCTAGTGGAAACACCATATATTTT. It is translated as CASSFVTLFDRMPSGNTIYF. The full variable domain, completed using reference TRBV5-1 and TRBJ1-3, is KAGVTQTPRYLIKTRGQQVTLSCSPISGHRSVSWYQQTPGQGLQFLFEYFSETQRNKGNFPGRFSGRQFSNSRSEMNVSTLELGDSALYLCASSFVTLFDRMPSGNTIYFGEGSWLTVV.

This clone was seen a handful of times. The chain joins TRBV5-1 to TRBJ1-5, with 7 nucleotides matching TRBD1. Germline CDR1 reads SGHRS; CDR2 reads YFSETQ. CDR3 length: 16 residues. V gave up 0 bases and J gave up 5 bases; unmatched junction bases: 8. CDR3 bases: TGCGCCAGCAGCTTGGTGCCCCAGGGGGGCCATCAGCCCCAGCATTTT. This sequence encodes CASSLVPQGGHQPQHF.

The chain joins TRBV15 to TRBJ1-5; no reliable D call. V was pared by 6 bases and J by 6 bases, with 15 bases between. The CDR3 is made up of 14 amino acids. Germline V gives CDR1 LNHNV, CDR2 YYDKDF (reference sequence). The CDR3 DNA reads as TGTGCCACCAGTTCGGGGAGGCTCCTTCAGCCCCAGCATTTT. Translated: CATSSGRLLQPQHF. The variable domain in full, completed from reference TRBV15 and TRBJ1-5, reads DAMVIQNPRYQVTQFGKPVTLSCSQTLNHNVMYWYQQKSSQAPKLLFHYYDKDFNNEADTPDNFQSRRPNTSFCFLDIRSPGLGDTAMYLCATSSGRLLQPQHFGDGTRLSIL.

The chain combines TRBV6-5 with TRBJ2-1; a possible D gene is TRBD2 (7 bases). Deletions cut 0 bases from V and 7 bases from J, with 13 bases between. The germline V gene encodes CDR1 MNHEY and CDR2 SVGAGI. The CDR3 has 15 amino acids. The CDR3 DNA reads TGTGCCAGCAGTTACTCGGGGGGGGGCGGAAATGAGCAGTTCTTC. It specifies CASSYSGGGGNEQFF.

V usage is TRBV15 and J usage is TRBJ1-2; 9 nucleotides agree with TRBD1. Germline values: CDR1 LNHNV, CDR2 YYDKDF (reference sequence). The CDR3 has 17 residues. V trimming: 3 bases; J trimming: 4 bases; junction bases outside the gene matches: 12. CDR3 residues: CATSSGQGIRLSYGYTF. CDR3 nucleotide sequence: TGTGCCACCAGCAGCGGACAGGGGATACGGCTGAGCTATGGCTACACCTTC.

This chain joins TRBV11-3 and TRBJ1-1, with TRBD1 matching 7 bases. The germline CDR1 and CDR2 sequences are SGHNT and YENEEA. There are 12 residues in the CDR3. With 3 bases clipped from V and 8 bases from J, the junction kept 3 bases outside the gene matches. The chain's CDR3 is CASSFWDREAFF. In DNA form, the CDR3 reads TGTGCCAGCAGCTTCTGGGACAGAGAAGCTTTCTTT.

The CDR3 loop is CASRLVSPNTEAFF. Written as DNA, the CDR3 is TGTGCAAGTCGCTTAGTGTCCCCGAACACTGAAGCTTTCTTT. This chain links TRBV12-2 with TRBJ1-1. TRBV12-2 is shown as a pseudogene. CDR3 length: 14 residues.

The chain combines TRBV30 with TRBJ1-1; D is unresolved. The germline V and J ends were trimmed by 3 bases and 7 bases, with 12 bases remaining between them. CDR1 is GTSNPN and CDR2 is SVGIG in the germline V gene (reference sequence). There are 12 residues in the CDR3. The CDR3 coding sequence is TGTGCCTGGAGCCTAGGTTATGATGAAGCTTTCTTT. Amino acid sequence: CAWSLGYDEAFF.

The chain uses TRBV30 and TRBJ2-3, with unresolved D. The CDR3 has 13 amino acids. V was pared by 0 bases and J by 2 bases, with 6 bases between. The germline gives CDR1 GTSNPN, CDR2 SVGIG (reference sequence). This CDR3 reads CAWSVGNTDTQYF. The CDR3 DNA reads TGTGCCTGGAGTGTAGGCAACACAGATACGCAGTATTTT. Variable domain in full (rest from reference TRBV30 and TRBJ2-3): SQTIHQWPATLVQPVGSPLSLECTVEGTSNPNLYWYRQAAGRGLQLLFYSVGIGQISSEVPQNLSASRPQDRQFILSSKKLLLSDSGFYLCAWSVGNTDTQYFGPGTRLTVL.

The chain is built from TRBV5-4 and TRBJ1-1; TRBD1 agrees at 9 bases. Germline CDR1 reads SGHNT; CDR2 reads YYREEE (reference sequence). Trimming at V came to 4 bases and at J to 0 bases, leaving 7 bases not matched to a gene. CDR3 length: 16 residues. The CDR3 reads CASSLRQGGMNTEAFF. CDR3 nucleotide sequence: TGTGCCAGCAGCCTCCGACAGGGGGGAATGAACACTGAAGCTTTCTTT.

This clone was observed a single time. The gene calls are TRBV6-1 and TRBJ1-5, with TRBD1 as a possible D gene (6 bases). From germline, CDR1 is MNHNS and CDR2 SASEGT. The V and J ends lost 0 bases and 5 bases respectively, with 8 bases between them. The CDR3 length is 14 residues. CDR3 protein: CASSEAGGDQPQHF. The CDR3 region has the DNA TGTGCCAGCAGTGAAGCTGGGGGCGATCAGCCCCAGCATTTT.

This chain connects TRBV19 to TRBJ2-3, with TRBD2 matching 8 bases. With V trimmed by 4 bases and J by 6 bases, 12 bases remained unmatched. CDR1 and CDR2 (germline): LNHDA, SQIVND (reference sequence). This CDR3 has 16 residues. This CDR3 is CASSSYGGAPIDTQYF. DNA for the CDR3: TGTGCCAGTAGTAGTTACGGGGGGGCCCCGATTGATACGCAGTATTTT.